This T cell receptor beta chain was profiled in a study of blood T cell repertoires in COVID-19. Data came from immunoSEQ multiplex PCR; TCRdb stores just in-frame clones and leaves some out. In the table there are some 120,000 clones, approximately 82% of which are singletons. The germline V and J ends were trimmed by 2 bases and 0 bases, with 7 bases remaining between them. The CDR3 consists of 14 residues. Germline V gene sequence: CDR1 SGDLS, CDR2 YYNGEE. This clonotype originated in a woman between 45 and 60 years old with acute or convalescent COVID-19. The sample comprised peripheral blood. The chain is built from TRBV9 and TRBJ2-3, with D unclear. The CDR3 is CASSVSPSTDTQYF. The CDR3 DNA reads TGTGCCAGCAGCGTTAGCCCGAGCACAGATACGCAGTATTTT.